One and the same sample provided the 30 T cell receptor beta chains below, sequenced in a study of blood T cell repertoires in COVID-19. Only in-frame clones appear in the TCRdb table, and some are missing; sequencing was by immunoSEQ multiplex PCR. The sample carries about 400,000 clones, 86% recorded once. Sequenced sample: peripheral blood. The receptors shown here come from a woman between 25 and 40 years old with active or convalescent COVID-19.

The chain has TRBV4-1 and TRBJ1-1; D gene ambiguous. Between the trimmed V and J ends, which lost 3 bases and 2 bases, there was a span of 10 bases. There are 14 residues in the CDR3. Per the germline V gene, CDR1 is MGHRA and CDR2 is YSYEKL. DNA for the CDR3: TGCGCCAGCAGCCACGAAGCCGCTAACACTGAAGCTTTCTTT. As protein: CASSHEAANTEAFF.

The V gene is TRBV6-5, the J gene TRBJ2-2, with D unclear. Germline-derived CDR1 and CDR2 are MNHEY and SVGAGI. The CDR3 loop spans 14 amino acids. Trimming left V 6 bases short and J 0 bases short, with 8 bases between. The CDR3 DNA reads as TGTGCCAGCAGGCCGGGTGCGAACACCGGGGAGCTGTTTTTT. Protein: CASRPGANTGELFF.

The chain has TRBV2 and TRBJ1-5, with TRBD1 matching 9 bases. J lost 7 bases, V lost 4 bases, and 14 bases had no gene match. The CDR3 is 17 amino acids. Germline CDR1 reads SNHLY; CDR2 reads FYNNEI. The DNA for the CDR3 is TGTGCCAGCAGTGCCCTCAAGGGACAGGGTGGGGTACAGCCCCAGCATTTT. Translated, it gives CASSALKGQGGVQPQHF.

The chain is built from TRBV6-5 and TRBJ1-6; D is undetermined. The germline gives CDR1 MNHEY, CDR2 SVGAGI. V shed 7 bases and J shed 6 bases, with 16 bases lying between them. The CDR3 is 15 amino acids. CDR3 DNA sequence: TGTGCCAGCACCGCCTCCGGGTCCACTAATTCACCCCTCCACTTT. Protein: CASTASGSTNSPLHF.

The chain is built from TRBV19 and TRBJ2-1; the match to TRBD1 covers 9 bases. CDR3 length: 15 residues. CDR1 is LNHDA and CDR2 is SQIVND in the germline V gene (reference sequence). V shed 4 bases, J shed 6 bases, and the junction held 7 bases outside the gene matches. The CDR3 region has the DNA TGTGCCAGTAGTACAACCGGGACAGGGCCCAATGAGCAGTTCTTC. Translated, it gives CASSTTGTGPNEQFF.

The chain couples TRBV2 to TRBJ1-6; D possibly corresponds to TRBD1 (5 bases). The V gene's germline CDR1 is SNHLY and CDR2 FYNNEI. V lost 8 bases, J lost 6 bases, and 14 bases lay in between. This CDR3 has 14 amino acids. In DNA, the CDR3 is TGTGCCAGCCACCTGGGGCCCACTAATTCACCCCTCCACTTT. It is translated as CASHLGPTNSPLHF.

The DNA of the CDR3 is TGTGCCGGGCAGGGGAGGGGTAACTATGGCTACACCTTC. Its protein is CAGQGRGNYGYTF. This sequence joins TRBV30 and TRBJ1-2; D might be TRBD1 (6 bases). CDR3 length: 13 amino acids. Germline V CDR1 and CDR2: GTSNPN, SVGIG (reference sequence). V lost 8 bases and J 1 base, leaving 14 bases between the germline ends. Using reference TRBV30 and TRBJ1-2 for the parts outside the CDR3, the full variable domain is SQTIHQWPATLVQPVGSPLSLECTVEGTSNPNLYWYRQAAGRGLQLLFYSVGIGQISSEVPQNLSASRPQDRQFILSSKKLLLSDSGFYLCAGQGRGNYGYTFGSGTRLTVV.

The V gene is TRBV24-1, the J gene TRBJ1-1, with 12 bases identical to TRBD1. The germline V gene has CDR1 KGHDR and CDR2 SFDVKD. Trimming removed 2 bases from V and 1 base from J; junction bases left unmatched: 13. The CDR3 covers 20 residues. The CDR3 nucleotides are TGTGCCACCAGTGATTCCCCTGGGGGACAGGGGGCCGGTACGAACACTGAAGCTTTCTTT. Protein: CATSDSPGGQGAGTNTEAFF.

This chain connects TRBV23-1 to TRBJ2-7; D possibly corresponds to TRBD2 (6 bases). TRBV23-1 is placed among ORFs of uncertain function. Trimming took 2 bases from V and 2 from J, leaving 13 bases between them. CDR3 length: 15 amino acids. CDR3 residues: CASSQLKAGTYEQYF. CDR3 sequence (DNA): TGCGCCAGCAGTCAACTTAAGGCGGGAACCTACGAGCAGTACTTC.

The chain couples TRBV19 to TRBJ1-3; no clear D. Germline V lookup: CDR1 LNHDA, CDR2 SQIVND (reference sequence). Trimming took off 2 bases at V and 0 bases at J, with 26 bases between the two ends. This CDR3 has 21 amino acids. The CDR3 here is CASSILRGIGVPPSSGNTIYF. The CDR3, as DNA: TGTGCCAGTAGTATACTGCGCGGCATCGGGGTCCCCCCAAGCTCTGGAAACACCATATATTTT.

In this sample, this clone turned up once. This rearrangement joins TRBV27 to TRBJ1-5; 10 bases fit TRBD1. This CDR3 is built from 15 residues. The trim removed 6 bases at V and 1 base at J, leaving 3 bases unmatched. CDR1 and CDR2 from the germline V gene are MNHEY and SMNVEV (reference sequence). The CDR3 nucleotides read TGTGCCAGCAGCCCGGGACAGGGGAGCAATCAGCCCCAGCATTTT. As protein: CASSPGQGSNQPQHF.

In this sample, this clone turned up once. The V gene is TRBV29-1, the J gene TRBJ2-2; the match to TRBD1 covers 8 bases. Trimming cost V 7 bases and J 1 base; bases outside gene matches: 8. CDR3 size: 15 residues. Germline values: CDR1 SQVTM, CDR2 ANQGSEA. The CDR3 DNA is TGCAGCGCAATACCCGGGACAGGGAACACCGGGGAGCTGTTTTTT. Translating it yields CSAIPGTGNTGELFF.

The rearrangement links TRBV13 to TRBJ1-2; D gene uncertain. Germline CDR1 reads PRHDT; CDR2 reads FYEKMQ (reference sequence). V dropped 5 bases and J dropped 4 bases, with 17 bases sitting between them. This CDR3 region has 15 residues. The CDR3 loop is CASSPPPRGTYGYTF. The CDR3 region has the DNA TGTGCCAGCAGCCCACCCCCCCGGGGAACCTATGGCTACACCTTC.

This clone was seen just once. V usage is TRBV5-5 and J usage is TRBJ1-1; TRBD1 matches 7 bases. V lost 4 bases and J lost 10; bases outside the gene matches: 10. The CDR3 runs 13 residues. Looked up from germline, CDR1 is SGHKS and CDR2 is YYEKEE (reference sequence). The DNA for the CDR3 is TGTGCCAGCAGCGAAGGGAACAGGGGTAGAGCTTTCTTT. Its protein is CASSEGNRGRAFF.

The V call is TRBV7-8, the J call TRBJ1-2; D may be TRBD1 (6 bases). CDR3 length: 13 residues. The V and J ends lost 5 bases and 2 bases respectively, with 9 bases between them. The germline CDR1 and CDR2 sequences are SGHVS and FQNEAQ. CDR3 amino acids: CASSQDRNYGYTF. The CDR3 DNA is TGTGCCAGCAGCCAGGACAGAAACTATGGCTACACCTTC.

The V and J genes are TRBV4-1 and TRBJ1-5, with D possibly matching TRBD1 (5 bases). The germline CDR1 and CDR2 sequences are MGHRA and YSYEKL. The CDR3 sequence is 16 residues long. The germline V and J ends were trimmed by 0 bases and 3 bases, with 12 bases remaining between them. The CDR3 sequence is CASSQESAGNNQPQHF. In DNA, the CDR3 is TGCGCCAGCAGCCAAGAGTCGGCAGGGAACAATCAGCCCCAGCATTTT.

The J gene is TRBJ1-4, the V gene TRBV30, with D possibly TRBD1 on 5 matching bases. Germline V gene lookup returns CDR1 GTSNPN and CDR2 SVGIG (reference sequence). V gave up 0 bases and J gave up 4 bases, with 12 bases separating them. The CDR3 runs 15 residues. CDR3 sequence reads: CAWSVRGTGNEKLFF. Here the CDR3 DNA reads TGTGCCTGGAGTGTACGCGGGACCGGTAATGAAAAACTGTTTTTT.

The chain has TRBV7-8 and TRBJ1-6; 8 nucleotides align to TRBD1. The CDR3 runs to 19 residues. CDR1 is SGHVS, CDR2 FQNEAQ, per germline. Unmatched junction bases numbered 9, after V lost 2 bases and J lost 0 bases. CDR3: CASSLPQWTGRSYNSPLHF. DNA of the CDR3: TGTGCCAGCAGCTTACCGCAATGGACAGGGCGCTCCTATAATTCACCCCTCCACTTT.

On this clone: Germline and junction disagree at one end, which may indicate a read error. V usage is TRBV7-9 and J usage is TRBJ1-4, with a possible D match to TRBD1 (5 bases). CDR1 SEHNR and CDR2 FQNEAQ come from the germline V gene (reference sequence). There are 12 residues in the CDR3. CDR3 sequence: CASSPPMGGRVF. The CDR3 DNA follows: TGTGCCAGCAGCCCACCCATGGGGGGTAGGGTTTTT. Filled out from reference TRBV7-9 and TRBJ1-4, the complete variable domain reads DTGVSQNPRHKITKRGQNVTFRCDPISEHNRLYWYRQTLGQGPEFLTYFQNEAQLEKSRLLSDRFSAERPKGSFSTLEIQRTEQGDSAMYLCASSPPMGGRVFGSGTQLSVL.

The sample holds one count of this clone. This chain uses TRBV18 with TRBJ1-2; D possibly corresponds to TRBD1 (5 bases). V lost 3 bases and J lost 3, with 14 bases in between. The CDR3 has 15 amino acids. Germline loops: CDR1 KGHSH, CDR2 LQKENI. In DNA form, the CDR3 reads TGTGCCAGCTCACCTTCTGGCGACAGTTACTATGGCTACACCTTC. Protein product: CASSPSGDSYYGYTF.

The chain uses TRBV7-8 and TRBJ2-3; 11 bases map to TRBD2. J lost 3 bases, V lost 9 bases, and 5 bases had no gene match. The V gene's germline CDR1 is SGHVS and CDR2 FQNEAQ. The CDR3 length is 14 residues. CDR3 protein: CASGLAGLTDTQYF. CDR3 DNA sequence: TGTGCCAGTGGACTAGCGGGCCTGACAGATACGCAGTATTTT. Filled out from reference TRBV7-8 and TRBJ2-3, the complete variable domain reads GAGVSQSPRYKVAKRGQDVALRCDPISGHVSLFWYQQALGQGPEFLTYFQNEAQLDKSGLPSDRFFAERPEGSVSTLKIQRTQQEDSAVYLCASGLAGLTDTQYFGPGTRLTVL.

The CDR3 DNA reads TGTGCCAGTAGCCGGGACAGGGGCGGCTATGGCTACACCTTC. Amino acids: CASSRDRGGYGYTF. J is TRBJ1-2 and V is TRBV19, with 10 bases aligning to TRBD1. CDR1 LNHDA and CDR2 SQIVND come from the germline V gene (reference sequence). The CDR3 covers 14 residues. Unmatched junction bases numbered 5, after V lost 6 bases and J lost 4 bases. The full variable domain, rest sourced from reference TRBV19 and TRBJ1-2, is DGGITQSPKYLFRKEGQNVTLSCEQNLNHDAMYWYRQDPGQGLRLIYYSQIVNDFQKGDIAEGYSVSREKKESFPLTVTSAQKNPTAFYLCASSRDRGGYGYTFGSGTRLTVV.

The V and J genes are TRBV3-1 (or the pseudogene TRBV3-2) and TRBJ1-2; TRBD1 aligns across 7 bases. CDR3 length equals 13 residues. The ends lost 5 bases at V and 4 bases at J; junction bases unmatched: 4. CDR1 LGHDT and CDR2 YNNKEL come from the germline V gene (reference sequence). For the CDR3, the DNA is TGTGCCAGCAGCTTTGGGACAGTCTATGGCTACACCTTC. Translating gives CASSFGTVYGYTF.

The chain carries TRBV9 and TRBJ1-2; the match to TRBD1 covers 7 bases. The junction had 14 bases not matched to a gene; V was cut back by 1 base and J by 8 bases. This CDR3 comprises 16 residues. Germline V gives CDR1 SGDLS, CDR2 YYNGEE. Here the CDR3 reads CASSVSPETGYRGYTF. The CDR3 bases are TGTGCCAGCAGCGTAAGCCCCGAGACAGGGTATAGAGGCTACACCTTC. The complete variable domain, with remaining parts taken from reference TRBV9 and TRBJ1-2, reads DSGVTQTPKHLITATGQRVTLRCSPRSGDLSVYWYQQSLDQGLQFLIQYYNGEERAKGNILERFSAQQFPDLHSELNLSSLELGDSALYFCASSVSPETGYRGYTFGSGTRLTVV.

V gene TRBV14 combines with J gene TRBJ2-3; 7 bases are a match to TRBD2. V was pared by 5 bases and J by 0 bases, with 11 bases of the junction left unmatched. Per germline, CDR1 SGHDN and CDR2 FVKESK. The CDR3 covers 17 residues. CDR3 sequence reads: CASSYKRGVSSTDTQYF. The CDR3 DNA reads TGTGCCAGCAGCTACAAACGGGGGGTTTCTAGCACAGATACGCAGTATTTT.

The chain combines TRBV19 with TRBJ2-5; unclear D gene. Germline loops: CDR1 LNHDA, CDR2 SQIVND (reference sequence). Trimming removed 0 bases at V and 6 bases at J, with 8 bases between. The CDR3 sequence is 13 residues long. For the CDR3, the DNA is TGTGCCAGTAGTATAGACGTCACTAAGACCCAGTACTTC. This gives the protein CASSIDVTKTQYF.

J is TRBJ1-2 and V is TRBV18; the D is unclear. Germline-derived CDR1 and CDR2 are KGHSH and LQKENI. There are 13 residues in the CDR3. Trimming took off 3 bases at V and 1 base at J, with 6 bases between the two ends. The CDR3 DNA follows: TGTGCCAGCTCACCCCAGGTTAACTATGGCTACACCTTC. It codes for CASSPQVNYGYTF.

In DNA, the CDR3 is TGTGCCACCAGTGAGCGCGGGGGGGACACAGATACGCAGTATTTT. Protein: CATSERGGDTDTQYF. The V call is TRBV24-1, the J call TRBJ2-3, with 9 bases aligning to TRBD2. J was trimmed by 2 bases and V by 4 bases; bases with no gene match: 3. The CDR3 covers 15 residues. The V gene's germline CDR1 is KGHDR and CDR2 SFDVKD.

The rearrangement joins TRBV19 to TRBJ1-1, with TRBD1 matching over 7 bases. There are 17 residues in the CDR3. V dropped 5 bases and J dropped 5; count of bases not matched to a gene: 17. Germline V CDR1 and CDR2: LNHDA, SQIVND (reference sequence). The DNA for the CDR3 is TGTGCCAGTAGTGCCATCCATGTACAGGGGTTTATTACTGAAGCTTTCTTT. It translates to CASSAIHVQGFITEAFF.

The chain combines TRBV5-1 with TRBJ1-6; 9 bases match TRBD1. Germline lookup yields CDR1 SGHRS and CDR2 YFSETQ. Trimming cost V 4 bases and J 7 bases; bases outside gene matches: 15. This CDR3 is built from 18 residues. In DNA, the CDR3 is TGCGCCAGCAGCCTCTACCACCCCGGGACAGGGCAAAATTCACCCCTCCACTTT. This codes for CASSLYHPGTGQNSPLHF. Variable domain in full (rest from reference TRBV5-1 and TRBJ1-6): KAGVTQTPRYLIKTRGQQVTLSCSPISGHRSVSWYQQTPGQGLQFLFEYFSETQRNKGNFPGRFSGRQFSNSRSEMNVSTLELGDSALYLCASSLYHPGTGQNSPLHFGNGTRLTVT.